The rows below give T cell receptor beta chains drawn from one sample of a study of blood T cell repertoires in COVID-19. TCRdb's copy holds only in-frame clones and misses some; the assay was immunoSEQ multiplex PCR. The sample holds about 34,000 clones; approximately 80% are singletons and the top ten take 16%. Source material: peripheral blood. The receptors originated from a human donor in a cohort sampled during active COVID-19. Both conserved end residues are part of each CDR3. The D gene is left open where the match is weak. Clone size is given for some rows only: seen once, a few or many times, or a class if the clone is expanded.

TGTGCCAGCAGCTTAGGCGGCAGGGGGCCTGGAAACACCATATATTTT | CASSLGGRGPGNTIYF | TRBV13 | - | TRBJ1-3 | TRBD1
TGTGCCAGCGGACACTCAAGAGGGGGCGAGCAGTACTTC | CASGHSRGGEQYF | TRBV27 | - | TRBJ2-7 | -
TGTGCCAGCAGCTTACTATTGGCTAGCGGCACAGATACGCAGTATTTT | CASSLLLASGTDTQYF | TRBV11-2 | - | TRBJ2-3 | -
TGTGCCAGCAGTTTAGGGGCGACAGGCAAGGCAGGTATTTACAATCAGCCCCAGCATTTT | CASSLGATGKAGIYNQPQHF | TRBV28 | - | TRBJ1-5 | -
TGCAGTGCTAGGGAGGGATTTCAGTATTTT | CSAREGFQYF | TRBV20-1 | few | TRBJ2-3 | -
TGTGCCAGCAGCCCCGGGCAGTGGGGGCTCGGGGAGCTGTTTTTT | CASSPGQWGLGELFF | TRBV3-1/TRBV3-2 | - | TRBJ2-2 | -
TGTGCCAGCAGCCACGGGACACAAAACACCGGGGAGCTGTTTTTT | CASSHGTQNTGELFF | TRBV14 | - | TRBJ2-2 | -
TGCGCCAGCAGGGATCCAGGGAAGAACACCGGGGAGCTGTTTTTT | CASRDPGKNTGELFF | TRBV10-2 | - | TRBJ2-2 | -
TGTGCCAGCAGCTCGCCCTTTACCGACAGGGGGCACGGGACCGGGGAGCTGTTTTTT | CASSSPFTDRGHGTGELFF | TRBV7-9 | - | TRBJ2-2 | TRBD1
TGTGCCACCAGTGACCCACAGGGACGGTACAATGAGCAGTTCTTC | CATSDPQGRYNEQFF | TRBV24-1 | - | TRBJ2-1 | -
TGTGCCAGCATAGGGGTGGGCAGGGAATGGTATGGCTACACCTTC | CASIGVGREWYGYTF | TRBV28 | - | TRBJ1-2 | -
TGTGCCAGCAGCTTCCGGGACAGAAACTCTGGAAACACCATATATTTT | CASSFRDRNSGNTIYF | TRBV28 | - | TRBJ1-3 | TRBD1
TGCGCCAGCAGCTTGGCCGGACCTAGCGGGAACACCGGGGAGCTGTTTTTT | CASSLAGPSGNTGELFF | TRBV5-1 | once | TRBJ2-2 | TRBD2
TGTGCCAGCAGTAAACAGGGACCTGCGGGTGAGCAGTACTTC | CASSKQGPAGEQYF | TRBV27 | - | TRBJ2-7 | -
TGTGCCAGCAGCTTTCAGGTTCGCACTGAAGCTTTCTTT | CASSFQVRTEAFF | TRBV7-9 | once | TRBJ1-1 | -
TGTGCCAGCTCACCAGGGTCCCGCTCGGCGGGAGATGGCTACACCTTC | CASSPGSRSAGDGYTF | TRBV18 | - | TRBJ1-2 | -
TGTGCCAGCAGCTTAACGCCGGACAGCCTCTACAATGAGCAGTTCTTC | CASSLTPDSLYNEQFF | TRBV7-9 | - | TRBJ2-1 | -
TGTGCCAGTACTACACAGCCGAACACTGAAGCTTTCTTT | CASTTQPNTEAFF | TRBV19 | - | TRBJ1-1 | -
TGTGCCAGCAGCCCACAGTTACGGGGGGCAAGGCTTAGCGAGCAGTACTTC | CASSPQLRGARLSEQYF | TRBV3-1/TRBV3-2 | - | TRBJ2-7 | -
TGTGCCAGCAGCCCACGACTAGCAGGCGCCGGGGAGCTGTTTTTT | CASSPRLAGAGELFF | TRBV9 | - | TRBJ2-2 | TRBD2
TGTGCCAGCGGGACTGGATCCTACGAGCAGTACTTC | CASGTGSYEQYF | TRBV27 | - | TRBJ2-7 | -
TGTGCCAGCAGCATATTGACAGGAGGTGGAAACACCATATATTTT | CASSILTGGGNTIYF | TRBV7-9 | - | TRBJ1-3 | -
TGTGCCAGTAGACGACCGGGACTCAACTATGGCTACACCTTC | CASRRPGLNYGYTF | TRBV19 | - | TRBJ1-2 | -
TGTGCCAGCAGCGTAGCTTGGGCGGGAGTGGGCAATGAGCAGTTCTTC | CASSVAWAGVGNEQFF | TRBV9 | - | TRBJ2-1 | TRBD2
TGTGCCAGCAGCCAAGATCCCGCGTGGTCCTACGAGCAGTACTTC | CASSQDPAWSYEQYF | TRBV4-2 | - | TRBJ2-7 | -
TGTGCCATCAGTGAGTCGATACAGGGATCGGTAGGCTACACCTTC | CAISESIQGSVGYTF | TRBV10-3 | - | TRBJ1-2 | -
TGTGCCAGCAGCGTGGGACAGGGGTTTGGAAACACCATATATTTT | CASSVGQGFGNTIYF | TRBV11-3 | - | TRBJ1-3 | TRBD1
TGTGCCAGCAGTGTTCTTGGGCTCACGGTTGGAAATTCACCCCTCCACTTT | CASSVLGLTVGNSPLHF | TRBV28 | - | TRBJ1-6 | -
TGTGCCAGCAGCCCAGGACGTGGACTAGCTACAGATACGCAGTATTTT | CASSPGRGLATDTQYF | TRBV28 | - | TRBJ2-3 | TRBD2
TGCAGTGCTAGTGGGACTTCGAACACCGGGGAGCTGTTTTTT | CSASGTSNTGELFF | TRBV20-1 | - | TRBJ2-2 | -
TGCAGCTACCAAATAGCGGGAGGAGGGTCCTACAATGAGCAGTTCTTC | CSYQIAGGGSYNEQFF | TRBV29-1 | - | TRBJ2-1 | TRBD2
TGTGCCAGCAGTCCTCCGGGACAGGGACGATACTATGGCTACACCTTC | CASSPPGQGRYYGYTF | TRBV28 | once | TRBJ1-2 | TRBD1
TGTGCCAGCAGCCAAGATAACGGGGGTCCCACTGAAGCTTTCTTT | CASSQDNGGPTEAFF | TRBV3-1/TRBV3-2 | - | TRBJ1-1 | -
TGTGCCAGCAGTGTTCTGTCCTACAATGAGCAGTTCTTC | CASSVLSYNEQFF | TRBV2 | - | TRBJ2-1 | -
TGTGCCAGCAGCACCCTTAGACTAGCGGGGGGATCGAATGAGCAGTTCTTC | CASSTLRLAGGSNEQFF | TRBV5-6 | - | TRBJ2-1 | TRBD2
TGTGCCAGCTCAGGGGGACAGTCCTACACTGAAGCTTTCTTT | CASSGGQSYTEAFF | TRBV18 | - | TRBJ1-1 | TRBD1
TGTGCCAGCAAGGGGAACGGGGAGCTGTTTTTT | CASKGNGELFF | TRBV27 | - | TRBJ2-2 | -
TGTGCCAGCAGCTTAGGGACAAATCCCTACGAGCAGTACTTC | CASSLGTNPYEQYF | TRBV7-9 | - | TRBJ2-7 | -
TGTGCCAGCAGCCCCGGAGTAGCGGGAGTGGAGACCCAGTACTTC | CASSPGVAGVETQYF | TRBV7-9 | - | TRBJ2-5 | TRBD2
TGTGCCAGCAGGCCGGGAGTTTCGTATGGCTACACCTTC | CASRPGVSYGYTF | TRBV6-5 | - | TRBJ1-2 | -
TGTGCCAGCTGGGGAGGTCCTAACTATGGCTACACCTTC | CASWGGPNYGYTF | TRBV25-1 | - | TRBJ1-2 | -
TGTGCCAGCAGCGTAAGGGGTAACTATGGCTACACCTTC | CASSVRGNYGYTF | TRBV9 | few | TRBJ1-2 | -
TGTGCCAGCAGCGTATCCCCAGAGGGTGGGGAGCTGTTTTTT | CASSVSPEGGELFF | TRBV9 | - | TRBJ2-2 | -
TGTGCCAGCAGCGTAGGGGTTGGCAGCAGGTATACCTCTGGGGCCAACGTCCTGACTTTC | CASSVGVGSRYTSGANVLTF | TRBV9 | - | TRBJ2-6 | -
TGTGCCAGCAGCTTGGCCGGGGGGGGCCAAGAGACCCAGTACTTC | CASSLAGGGQETQYF | TRBV5-4 | - | TRBJ2-5 | TRBD2
TGTGCCAGCAGCCCCTCTGGCGGCTCCTACAATGAGCAGTTCTTC | CASSPSGGSYNEQFF | TRBV9 | - | TRBJ2-1 | -
TGTGCCAGCAGCTTATTCGGCGGGGCAGATACGCAGTATTTT | CASSLFGGADTQYF | TRBV7-3 | - | TRBJ2-3 | -
TGTGCCAGCTGTGGACAGGGGGCAATTAATTCACCCCTCCACTTT | CASCGQGAINSPLHF | TRBV2 | - | TRBJ1-6 | TRBD1
TGTGCCAGCAGTGAACGGGGGGATTGGGCCACTGAAGCTTTCTTT | CASSERGDWATEAFF | TRBV6-1 | - | TRBJ1-1 | -
TGTGCCAGCAGCGCTGCCCATAAGGGACAGGGGTTTTACAATGAGCAGTTCTTC | CASSAAHKGQGFYNEQFF | TRBV9 | - | TRBJ2-1 | TRBD1
TGTGCCACCAGTGACACCAACAGGGGAGGCACCGGGGAGCTGTTTTTT | CATSDTNRGGTGELFF | TRBV24-1 | - | TRBJ2-2 | -
TGTGCCAGTAGTTCCGGGACAGCAGGCAATCAGCCCCAGCATTTT | CASSSGTAGNQPQHF | TRBV19 | - | TRBJ1-5 | TRBD1
TGTGCCAGCACTCCTAGGGGGACCTCCTACGAGCAGTACTTC | CASTPRGTSYEQYF | TRBV6-6 | - | TRBJ2-7 | -
TGCGCCAGCAGTGAAAAGCCTTCAATGTTTTTT | CASSEKPSMFF | TRBV10-1 | - | TRBJ1-4 | -
TGTGCCAGCAGCTTCCCGGGACAAAGGGGCTCCACTGAAGCTTTCTTT | CASSFPGQRGSTEAFF | TRBV7-2 | - | TRBJ1-1 | -